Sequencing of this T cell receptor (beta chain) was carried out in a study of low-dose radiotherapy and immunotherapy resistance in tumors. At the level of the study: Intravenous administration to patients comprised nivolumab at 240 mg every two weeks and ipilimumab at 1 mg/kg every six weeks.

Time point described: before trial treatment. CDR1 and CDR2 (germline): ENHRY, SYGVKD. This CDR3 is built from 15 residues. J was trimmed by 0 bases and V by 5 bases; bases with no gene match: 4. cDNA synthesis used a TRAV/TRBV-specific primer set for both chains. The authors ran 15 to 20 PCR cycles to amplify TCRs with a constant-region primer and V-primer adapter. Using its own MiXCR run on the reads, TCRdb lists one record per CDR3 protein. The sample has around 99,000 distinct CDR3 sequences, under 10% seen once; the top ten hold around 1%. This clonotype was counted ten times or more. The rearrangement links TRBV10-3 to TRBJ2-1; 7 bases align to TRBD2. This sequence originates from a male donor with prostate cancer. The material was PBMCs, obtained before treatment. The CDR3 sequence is CAISQREASYNEQFF. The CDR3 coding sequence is TGTGCCATCAGTCAGCGGGAAGCCTCCTACAATGAGCAGTTCTTC.